This T cell receptor (beta chain) stems from a study of blood T cells in healthy people across ages. The authors ran a second PCR of about 6 to 12 cycles using a sample-barcoded 5' primer and a J-beta primer mix. Unique molecular identifiers of 12 random nucleotides labeled each cDNA. Using its own MiXCR run on the 5' RACE reads, TCRdb lists one record per CDR3 protein. The data show hundreds of thousands of distinct CDR3 sequences, roughly 50% seen once. The CDR3 is 13 residues long. J lost 2 bases, V lost 10 bases, and 5 bases had no gene match. CDR1 is SGHAT, CDR2 FQNNGV, per germline. V is TRBV11-2 and J is TRBJ2-1; 7 nucleotides line up with TRBD2. Sequenced sample: blood. This clonotype was obtained from a man older than 75 in good health. CDR3 sequence reads: CATGRETYNEQFF. CDR3 DNA: TGTGCCACCGGGCGGGAGACCTACAATGAGCAGTTCTTC.